This is a list of T cell receptor beta chains from one sample in a study of PD-L1 blockade in urothelial cancer. Libraries were prepared by immunoSEQ multiplex PCR; TCRdb keeps only in-frame clonotypes and omits some of them. The profile covers 50,000 or so clones, with approximately 84% appearing a single time and about 5.6% taken by the ten largest. The sample here was PBMCs, taken around atezolizumab (anti-PD-L1) treatment. The receptor source for this set is a man aged 40-55 years with urothelial cancer. Both conserved end residues are part of each CDR3. The size of a clone is reported for some rows only, either as once, few or many, or as a class for expanded clones.

TRBJ1-2 | few | TRBV5-1 | CASSTTGSNGYTF
TRBJ2-2 | . | TRBV7-2 | CASSPGLAGRRTGELFF
TRBJ2-7 | . | TRBV28 | CASSRGQVSYEQYF
TRBJ2-7 | . | TRBV28 | CASSVSGRAMSRQYF
TRBJ2-2 | . | TRBV30 | CAWRDLQRDDTGELFF
TRBJ2-2 | large | TRBV5-4 | CASSLGGRQDTGELFF
TRBJ1-1 | once | TRBV5-5 | CASSPRDRGLGTEAFF
TRBJ2-7 | . | TRBV11-2 | CASSPRLAGALGEQYF
TRBJ1-5 | . | TRBV28 | CATLPRDREQPQHF
TRBJ1-1 | . | TRBV6-5 | CASSYSVGANTEAFF
TRBJ1-1 | . | TRBV30 | CAWSTRDWNTEAFF
TRBJ1-5 | . | TRBV30 | CAWSGDRGPGEPQHF
TRBJ2-7 | few | TRBV7-8 | CASSSRPPAYRVFSYEQYF
TRBJ2-7 | . | TRBV4-3 | CASSQESLSYEQYF
TRBJ2-7 | . | TRBV7-9 | CASSSDRFSYEQYF
TRBJ1-1 | . | TRBV27 | CASSSLRQTEAFF
TRBJ1-5 | . | TRBV5-8 | CASSHRQGGNQPQHF
TRBJ2-7 | once | TRBV5-5 | CASSLGTGYEQYF
TRBJ2-1 | . | TRBV18 | CASSPPGLAGQSSYNEQFF
TRBJ1-5 | . | TRBV4-1 | CASSQDGGGNQPQHF
TRBJ2-5 | . | TRBV6-5 | CASSSVNSQETQYF
TRBJ1-2 | . | TRBV30 | CAWSPQGLNGYTF
TRBJ2-7 | few | TRBV11-2 | CASSLERAVAYEQYF
TRBJ2-7 | . | TRBV28 | CASSFYYEQYF
TRBJ2-2 | . | TRBV15 | CATSRAGTGELFF
TRBJ2-1 | . | TRBV9 | CASSGRLASYNEQFF
TRBJ2-3 | . | TRBV28 | CASSPGLAGGGSTDTQYF
TRBJ1-1 | . | TRBV18 | CASSPKVSGNTEAFF
TRBJ2-3 | . | TRBV5-1 | CASSATPGIDTQYF
TRBJ2-3 | . | TRBV30 | CAWGQADTQYF
TRBJ2-6 | once | TRBV19 | CASSFSTGGKGANVLTF
TRBJ2-7 | . | TRBV6-1 | CASSEELAGNYEQYF
TRBJ1-3 | . | TRBV27 | CASSKSGGAGNTIYF
TRBJ1-5 | . | TRBV7-9 | CASSLGTGTQPQHF
TRBJ2-3 | . | TRBV7-6 | CASSQLAVTTDTQYF
TRBJ1-1 | . | TRBV29-1 | CSAPGERNTEAFF
TRBJ1-1 | . | TRBV4-1 | CASSPGNGGGTEAFF
TRBJ2-6 | . | TRBV7-2 | CASSPPTAGANVLTF
TRBJ2-7 | . | TRBV7-9 | CASSLVGTYEQYF
TRBJ1-5 | few | TRBV30 | CAWSWASGAGQPQHF
TRBJ1-2 | . | TRBV7-2 | CASSLSPGVSNYGYTF
TRBJ1-1 | . | TRBV27 | CASRAEGRGRAGTEAFF
TRBJ1-4 | . | TRBV19 | CASSIGQAVGEKLFF